These T cell receptor beta chains were read from a single sample in a study of T cells in Graves' hyperthyroidism and ophthalmopathy. TCRdb re-called the multiplex PCR reads through MiXCR, storing one row per CDR3 protein. This table has more than 450,000 distinct CDR3 sequences, approximately 14% appearing once. Sequenced sample: blood. Receptor source: a woman aged 35 to 49 with Graves' hyperthyroidism. The CDR3 runs from the conserved cysteine through the conserved F or W. Fields, in order: J gene, CDR3 length, V gene, clone size, D gene, CDR3 protein, CDR3 DNA. D genes are given only for firm matches. Size is omitted from some rows. Given values are once, few, many or a class for expanded clones.

j_gene: TRBJ1-5
len: 13
v_gene: TRBV18
abundance: few
d_gene: .
CDR3aa: CASSPEGHQPQHF
CDR3nt: TGTGCCAGCTCACCAGAGGGGCATCAGCCCCAGCATTTT

j_gene: TRBJ2-1
len: 12
v_gene: TRBV5-1
abundance: few
d_gene: .
CDR3aa: CASSLDGYEQFF
CDR3nt: TGCGCCAGCAGCTTGGACGGATATGAGCAGTTCTTC

j_gene: TRBJ2-1
len: 20
v_gene: TRBV19
abundance: few
d_gene: .
CDR3aa: CASSILSWGLTNSSYNEQFF
CDR3nt: TGTGCCAGTAGTATTCTGTCGTGGGGACTGACAAATAGCTCCTACAATGAGCAGTTCTTC

j_gene: TRBJ2-1
len: 14
v_gene: TRBV20-1
abundance: many
d_gene: TRBD2
CDR3aa: CSARGAGGNGEQFF
CDR3nt: TGCAGTGCTAGGGGCGCGGGGGGTAATGGTGAGCAGTTCTTC

j_gene: TRBJ1-4
len: 13
v_gene: TRBV20-1
abundance: many
d_gene: TRBD1
CDR3aa: CSAKTGDSEKLFF
CDR3nt: TGCAGTGCCAAGACAGGGGATAGCGAAAAACTGTTTTTT

j_gene: TRBJ1-2
len: 14
v_gene: TRBV5-1
abundance: .
d_gene: TRBD1
CDR3aa: CASSLESDRGGYTF
CDR3nt: TGCGCCAGCAGCTTAGAGAGCGACAGGGGCGGCTACACCTTC

j_gene: TRBJ2-7
len: 17
v_gene: TRBV28
abundance: many
d_gene: .
CDR3aa: CASSSFLDSGVRREQYF
CDR3nt: TGTGCCAGCAGTTCCTTCCTAGACAGTGGGGTGCGTCGCGAGCAGTACTTC

j_gene: TRBJ2-3
len: 16
v_gene: TRBV20-1
abundance: .
d_gene: .
CDR3aa: CSARRTGGPGTDTQYF
CDR3nt: TGCAGTGCTAGACGGACCGGGGGGCCTGGCACAGATACGCAGTATTTT

j_gene: TRBJ2-1
len: 16
v_gene: TRBV28
abundance: many
d_gene: TRBD1
CDR3aa: CASSLIRDSTYNEQFF
CDR3nt: TGTGCCAGCAGTTTAATACGGGACAGCACCTACAATGAGCAGTTCTTC

j_gene: TRBJ1-4
len: 14
v_gene: TRBV7-2
abundance: many
d_gene: .
CDR3aa: CASSLGGGNEKLFF
CDR3nt: TGTGCCAGCAGCTTAGGCGGGGGTAATGAAAAACTGTTTTTT

j_gene: TRBJ1-4
len: 14
v_gene: TRBV6-1
abundance: many
d_gene: TRBD1
CDR3aa: CASTLQGAEEKLFF
CDR3nt: TGTGCCAGCACCTTACAGGGGGCAGAGGAAAAACTGTTTTTT

j_gene: TRBJ2-1
len: 16
v_gene: TRBV28
abundance: many
d_gene: .
CDR3aa: CASSLAIQREYNEQFF
CDR3nt: TGTGCCAGCAGTTTGGCTATCCAGAGGGAGTACAATGAGCAGTTCTTC

j_gene: TRBJ1-1
len: 14
v_gene: TRBV11-2
abundance: many
d_gene: .
CDR3aa: CASSLVGQNTEAFF
CDR3nt: TGTGCCAGCAGCTTAGTGGGCCAAAACACTGAAGCTTTCTTT

j_gene: TRBJ2-6
len: 18
v_gene: TRBV7-3
abundance: few
d_gene: TRBD1
CDR3aa: CASSNPGTGLSGANVLTF
CDR3nt: TGTGCCAGCAGCAATCCCGGGACAGGCCTCTCTGGGGCCAACGTCCTGACTTTC

j_gene: TRBJ2-2
len: 15
v_gene: TRBV7-2
abundance: .
d_gene: TRBD2
CDR3aa: CASSLKLAGGGELFF
CDR3nt: TGTGCCAGCAGCTTAAAACTAGCGGGAGGCGGGGAGCTGTTTTTT

j_gene: TRBJ2-2
len: 11
v_gene: TRBV30
abundance: many
d_gene: .
CDR3aa: CAWMVTGELFF
CDR3nt: TGTGCCTGGATGGTCACCGGGGAGCTGTTTTTT

j_gene: TRBJ1-1
len: 12
v_gene: TRBV3-1
abundance: .
d_gene: .
CDR3aa: CASSLIGTEAFF
CDR3nt: TGTGCCAGCAGCCTAATTGGCACTGAAGCTTTCTTT

j_gene: TRBJ2-6
len: 17
v_gene: TRBV27
abundance: few
d_gene: TRBD1
CDR3aa: CASRPIGQGLGANVLTF
CDR3nt: TGTGCCAGCAGACCTATCGGACAGGGACTGGGGGCCAACGTCCTGACTTTC

j_gene: TRBJ1-5
len: 11
v_gene: TRBV29-1
abundance: few
d_gene: .
CDR3aa: CSVELGQPQHF
CDR3nt: TGCAGCGTTGAATTAGGTCAGCCCCAGCATTTT

j_gene: TRBJ1-1
len: 13
v_gene: TRBV30
abundance: many
d_gene: TRBD1
CDR3aa: CAWSSRTGAGAFF
CDR3nt: TGTGCCTGGAGTTCCCGGACAGGGGCGGGTGCTTTCTTT

j_gene: TRBJ1-2
len: 15
v_gene: TRBV28
abundance: .
d_gene: TRBD1
CDR3aa: CASSTSGQGDYGYTF
CDR3nt: TGTGCCAGCAGTACCTCGGGACAGGGGGACTATGGCTACACCTTC

j_gene: TRBJ1-1
len: 13
v_gene: TRBV5-1
abundance: many
d_gene: .
CDR3aa: CASRETANTEAFF
CDR3nt: TGCGCCAGCAGAGAGACAGCGAACACTGAAGCTTTCTTT

j_gene: TRBJ1-5
len: 14
v_gene: TRBV12-3/TRBV12-4
abundance: many
d_gene: .
CDR3aa: CASSITGRKGPQHF
CDR3nt: TGTGCCAGCAGCATCACAGGGAGGAAAGGGCCCCAGCATTTT

j_gene: TRBJ2-2
len: 14
v_gene: TRBV28
abundance: many
d_gene: .
CDR3aa: CASSLVRGTGELFF
CDR3nt: TGTGCCAGCAGTTTAGTTCGAGGAACCGGGGAGCTGTTTTTT

j_gene: TRBJ2-7
len: 15
v_gene: TRBV5-1
abundance: many
d_gene: TRBD2
CDR3aa: CASSASGTSSYEQYF
CDR3nt: TGCGCCAGCAGCGCTAGCGGGACCAGCTCCTACGAGCAGTACTTC

j_gene: TRBJ2-7
len: 13
v_gene: TRBV29-1
abundance: .
d_gene: TRBD1
CDR3aa: CSAGGRLTYEQYF
CDR3nt: TGCAGCGCAGGGGGTCGCCTTACCTACGAGCAGTACTTC

j_gene: TRBJ2-4
len: 15
v_gene: TRBV5-5
abundance: .
d_gene: .
CDR3aa: CASSHPGLAKNIQYF
CDR3nt: TGTGCCAGCAGCCATCCGGGACTAGCCAAAAACATTCAGTACTTC

j_gene: TRBJ2-4
len: 13
v_gene: TRBV19
abundance: .
d_gene: .
CDR3aa: CASSPAALNIQYF
CDR3nt: TGTGCCAGTAGTCCAGCGGCCTTAAACATTCAGTACTTC

j_gene: TRBJ2-2
len: 17
v_gene: TRBV6-2/TRBV6-3
abundance: many
d_gene: .
CDR3aa: CASSYSIVEPTTGELFF
CDR3nt: TGTGCCAGCAGTTACTCGATAGTAGAACCGACCACCGGGGAGCTGTTTTTT

j_gene: TRBJ2-7
len: 13
v_gene: TRBV2
abundance: many
d_gene: .
CDR3aa: CASGRRISYEQYF
CDR3nt: TGTGCCAGCGGAAGGCGGATTTCCTACGAGCAGTACTTC

j_gene: TRBJ2-5
len: 16
v_gene: TRBV30
abundance: many
d_gene: .
CDR3aa: CAWSPRRGLAGETQYF
CDR3nt: TGTGCCTGGAGTCCCAGAAGGGGTCTAGCTGGGGAGACCCAGTACTTC

j_gene: TRBJ2-3
len: 15
v_gene: TRBV19
abundance: few
d_gene: TRBD2
CDR3aa: CASSPKAGEPDTQYF
CDR3nt: TGTGCCAGTAGCCCCAAAGCGGGAGAACCAGATACGCAGTATTTT